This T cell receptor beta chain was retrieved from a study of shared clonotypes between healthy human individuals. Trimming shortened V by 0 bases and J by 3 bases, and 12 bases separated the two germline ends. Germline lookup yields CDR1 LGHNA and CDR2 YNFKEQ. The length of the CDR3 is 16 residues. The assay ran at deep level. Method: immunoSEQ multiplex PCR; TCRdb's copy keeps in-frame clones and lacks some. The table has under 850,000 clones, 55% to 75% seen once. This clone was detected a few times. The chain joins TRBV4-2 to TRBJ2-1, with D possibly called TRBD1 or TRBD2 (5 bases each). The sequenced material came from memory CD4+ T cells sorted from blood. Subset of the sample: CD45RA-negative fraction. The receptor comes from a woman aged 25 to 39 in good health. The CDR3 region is CASSQDGGLVYNEQFF. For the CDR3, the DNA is TGTGCCAGCAGCCAAGATGGGGGTCTCGTCTACAATGAGCAGTTCTTC.